Included here is one T cell receptor (beta chain) sequence, with context. What it binds is unknown. This record belongs to a study of CXCR3-negative and CXCR3-positive naive CD8 T cells. Study-level background: Total TRB output reached about 150 million reads, about 1.5 +/- 0.3 million per library. Points from the study as a whole: TRB CDR3 hydrophobicity was greater in CXCR3-positive naive cells than in CXCR3-negative naive cells.

CD45RO-CCR7+CD27+CD95- characterized naive CD8+ T cells. UMI-labeled TRB cDNA libraries were prepared by 5' RACE. No DNA is given; TCRdb re-called the 5' RACE reads and lists each CDR3 protein once. The sample yields 150,000 or so distinct CDR3 sequences, of which the top ten take up roughly 0.28%. CDR1 is SGHRS, CDR2 YFSETQ, per germline. This CDR3 comprises 17 residues. Sample: naive CXCR3+ CD8+ T cells from blood. Indicated subset: CD45RO-CCR7+CD27+CD95- naive CD8+ T cells expressing CXCR3 (TNR3+). This receptor was taken from a human donor in good health. Some clones in this sample may be carry-over from other donors' samples. J is TRBJ2-7 and V is TRBV5-1; TCRdb reports TRBD2, a call that lacks DNA to check it against. CDR3: CASSLTSGQLQSYEQYF.